One sample yielded the 17 T cell receptor beta chains listed below, sequenced in a study of regulatory T cells in long-lasting Graves disease. TCRdb passed the reads through MiXCR, listing each CDR3 protein once. The data hold over 1,000 distinct CDR3 sequences, with approximately 78% observed a single time. PBMC-derived RNA was used for the TCR library. The sample in question was peripheral blood mononuclear cells (PBMCs), obtained with antithyroid drug treatment, in newly diagnosed or persistent Graves disease (not recorded which). These TCRs come from a woman in her 30s with Graves disease.

The gene calls are TRBV20-1 and TRBJ1-1, with 7 bases lining up with TRBD1. The V and J ends lost 6 bases and 0 bases, in that order; junction bases with no gene match: 4. There are 13 residues in the CDR3. Looked up from germline, CDR1 is DFQATT and CDR2 is SNEGSKA (reference sequence). The DNA for the CDR3 is TGCAGTGCCACGACAGGGATGAACACTGAAGCTTTCTTT. Translating gives CSATTGMNTEAFF.

The chain recombines TRBV5-6 with TRBJ2-1, with 8 bases matching TRBD2. The V and J ends lost 2 bases and 10 bases, in that order; junction bases with no gene match: 8. This CDR3 contains 14 residues. Per the germline V gene, CDR1 is SGHDT and CDR2 is YYEEEE. The CDR3 spells CASSFRGGGEEQFF. CDR3 coding DNA: TGTGCCAGCAGCTTTCGGGGGGGTGGAGAAGAGCAGTTCTTC.

This clonotype appeared once. The chain recombines TRBV30 with TRBJ2-7; possible D gene TRBD2, 5 bases. The CDR3 spans 15 residues. The V and J ends lost 1 base and 6 bases respectively, with 19 bases between them. Germline V gene sequence: CDR1 GTSNPN, CDR2 SVGIG (reference sequence). CDR3 in amino acids: CAWSALGNLVREQYF. In DNA, the CDR3 is TGTGCCTGGAGTGCCCTCGGGAATCTCGTGCGCGAGCAGTACTTC.

Only a few counts were recorded for this clonotype. The chain uses TRBV19 and TRBJ1-1, with TRBD1 as a possible D gene (6 bases). The ends were cut back, 0 bases at V and 10 bases at J, with 15 bases in the middle. Germline loops: CDR1 LNHDA, CDR2 SQIVND (reference sequence). The CDR3 runs to 14 residues. DNA of the CDR3: TGTGCCAGTAGTATAGATATAGGGACAAGAGGAGCTTTCTTT. Translating gives CASSIDIGTRGAFF.

The J gene is TRBJ2-3, the V gene TRBV7-2, with D perhaps TRBD2 (6 bases). Germline V gene lookup returns CDR1 SGHTA and CDR2 FQGNSA. The CDR3 has 14 amino acids. V gave up 1 base and J gave up 5 bases, with 10 bases separating them. CDR3 nucleotides: TGTGCCAGCAGCTTAGTCGGGGGAAGAGATACGCAGTATTTT. Translating it yields CASSLVGGRDTQYF.

The chain recombines TRBV11-2 with TRBJ2-3, with 8 bases aligning to TRBD1. The V gene end was trimmed by 4 bases and the J gene end by 4 bases; junction bases not matched to a gene: 7. The CDR3 is 15 amino acids. CDR1 and CDR2 (germline): SGHAT, FQNNGV. DNA for the CDR3: TGTGCCAGCAGCTCCCGGGACAGGTTGGCAGATACGCAGTATTTT. It is translated as CASSSRDRLADTQYF.

V gene TRBV7-6 combines with J gene TRBJ1-4; D not resolved. Germline V gives CDR1 SGHVS, CDR2 FNYEAQ. V was shortened by 5 bases and J by 7 bases, with 14 bases between the two germline ends. This CDR3 has 14 residues. Here the CDR3 DNA reads TGTGCCAGCAGCGCTACTTCGGGCGGTGAAAAACTGTTTTTT. This translates into CASSATSGGEKLFF.

V usage is TRBV7-2 and J usage is TRBJ1-2; 7 bases align to TRBD1. The CDR3 is 15 residues long. Germline-derived CDR1 and CDR2 are SGHTA and FQGNSA. The junction had 8 bases not matched to a gene; V was cut back by 5 bases and J by 2 bases. The CDR3 region is CASSLKGQANYGYTF. The CDR3, as DNA: TGTGCCAGCAGCCTTAAAGGACAGGCGAACTATGGCTACACCTTC. The full variable domain, its missing parts supplied by reference TRBV7-2 and TRBJ1-2, is GAGVSQSPSNKVTEKGKDVELRCDPISGHTALYWYRQSLGQGLEFLIYFQGNSAPDKSGLPSDRFSAERTGGSVSTLTIQRTQQEDSAVYLCASSLKGQANYGYTFGSGTRLTVV.

The sample holds a few counts of this clonotype. The chain has TRBV6-1 and TRBJ2-3, with D tentatively TRBD2 (6 bases). The V and J ends lost 4 bases and 5 bases respectively, with 10 bases between them. The CDR3 is 13 residues long. Germline V gene data show CDR1 as MNHNS and CDR2 as SASEGT. The CDR3 reads CASSVAAQDTQYF. The CDR3 DNA is TGTGCCAGCAGTGTAGCGGCCCAAGATACGCAGTATTTT.

The V gene is TRBV11-1, the J gene TRBJ2-2, with no clear D. V gave up 1 base and J gave up 5 bases, with 5 bases separating them. Germline CDR1 reads SGHAT; CDR2 reads FQDESV (reference sequence). The CDR3 is 13 residues long. In nucleotides, the CDR3 is TGTGCCAGCAGCTTAGATTCAACCGGGGAGCTGTTTTTT. Its protein is CASSLDSTGELFF. The complete variable domain, with remaining parts taken from reference TRBV11-1 and TRBJ2-2, reads EAEVAQSPRYKITEKSQAVAFWCDPISGHATLYWYRQILGQGPELLVQFQDESVVDDSQLPKDRFSAERLKGVDSTLKIQPAELGDSAMYLCASSLDSTGELFFGEGSRLTVL.

CDR3 protein: CAWSDARAGGYTIYF. In DNA form, the CDR3 reads TGTGCCTGGAGTGATGCCCGGGCCGGTGGGTACACCATATATTTT. The rearrangement uses TRBV30 and TRBJ1-3; D is ambiguous. Trimming took off 1 base at V and 8 bases at J, with 18 bases between the two ends. The CDR3 contains 15 residues. CDR1 is GTSNPN, CDR2 SVGIG, per germline (reference sequence).

The chain links TRBV4-1 to TRBJ2-4, with no clear D. V lost 4 bases, J lost 3 bases, and 16 bases lay in between. The CDR3 length is 16 residues. Per germline, CDR1 MGHRA and CDR2 YSYEKL. This CDR3 is CASSPHGVWDKNIQYF. CDR3 in DNA: TGCGCCAGCAGCCCGCATGGAGTATGGGACAAAAACATTCAGTACTTC.

This chain links TRBV7-3 with TRBJ2-1; 10 bases fit TRBD1. The V gene end was trimmed by 3 bases and the J gene end by 1 base; junction bases not matched to a gene: 3. Germline V gene sequence: CDR1 SGHTA, CDR2 FQGTGA. CDR3 length: 16 amino acids. This chain's CDR3 is CASSFRDRGSYNEQFF. DNA for the CDR3: TGTGCCAGCAGCTTCCGGGACAGGGGTTCCTACAATGAGCAGTTCTTC.

This chain links TRBV3-1 with TRBJ1-5; the D is unclear. The CDR3 contains 14 residues. Germline V lookup: CDR1 LGHDT, CDR2 YNNKEL (reference sequence). The V and J ends lost 0 bases and 5 bases respectively, with 8 bases between them. The CDR3 region is CASSQELIHQPQHF. CDR3 in DNA: TGTGCCAGCAGCCAAGAGTTGATACATCAGCCCCAGCATTTT. Looking up the rest from reference TRBV3-1 and TRBJ1-5 gives the full variable domain: DTAVSQTPKYLVTQMGNDKSIKCEQNLGHDTMYWYKQDSKKFLKIMFSYNNKELIINETVPNRFSPKSPDKAHLNLHINSLELGDSAVYFCASSQELIHQPQHFGDGTRLSIL.

CDR3 sequence reads: CASSQDMRGSEQFF. The DNA of the CDR3 is TGTGCCAGCAGCCAAGATATGAGAGGGAGTGAGCAGTTCTTC. The chain combines TRBV14 with TRBJ2-1; TRBD2 is a possible D gene (5 bases). CDR1 and CDR2 (germline): SGHDN, FVKESK. This CDR3 region has 14 residues. Trimming removed 0 bases at V and 9 bases at J, with 12 bases between. Based on the CDR3 plus reference TRBV14 and TRBJ2-1, the full variable domain is EAGVTQFPSHSVIEKGQTVTLRCDPISGHDNLYWYRRVMGKEIKFLLHFVKESKQDESGMPNNRFLAERTGGTYSTLKVQPAELEDSGVYFCASSQDMRGSEQFFGPGTRLTVL.

V and J are TRBV6-4 and TRBJ2-6; no clear D. Between the trimmed V and J ends, which lost 3 bases and 0 bases, there was a span of 9 bases. This CDR3 spans 16 amino acids. The V gene's germline CDR1 is MRHNA and CDR2 SNTAGT. The CDR3 protein is CASSEGPSSGANVLTF. DNA for the CDR3: TGTGCCAGCAGTGAGGGCCCAAGCTCTGGGGCCAACGTCCTGACTTTC.

This rearrangement joins TRBV2 to TRBJ1-6; perhaps TRBD1 as D (5 bases). The V end was cut by 3 bases, the J end by 7 bases, with 10 bases between. This CDR3 is 14 amino acids long. CDR1 SNHLY and CDR2 FYNNEI come from the germline V gene. CDR3 region: CASSDPGTNSPLHF. The CDR3 coding sequence is TGTGCCAGCAGTGATCCGGGGACGAATTCACCCCTCCACTTT.